This TCR beta chain was sequenced in a study of neoadjuvant anti-PD-1 for oral cavity cancer. The CDR3 is 14 residues long. J lost 4 bases, V lost 6 bases, and 8 bases had no gene match. Germline values: CDR1 MNHEY, CDR2 SVGAGI. Repertoires were generated with immunoSEQ multiplex PCR, while TCRdb's copy carries only in-frame clones and drops some. The table includes 11,000 to 15,000 clones, around 75% detected once. V and J are TRBV6-5 and TRBJ1-2; TRBD1 matches at 7 bases. The sample consisted of PBMCs, taken before nivolumab (anti-PD-1) treatment. This receptor was taken from a person between 40 and 80 years old with oral cavity squamous cell carcinoma. The CDR3 loop reads CASSPQGGSYGYTF. CDR3 sequence (DNA): TGTGCCAGCAGCCCCCAGGGGGGGTCCTATGGCTACACCTTC.